This record concerns one T cell receptor (beta chain) sequence. Germline loops: CDR1 GTSNPN, CDR2 SVGIG (reference sequence). The V gene lost 0 bases and the J gene lost 2 bases, with 8 bases spanning the gap. The CDR3 is 13 amino acids. This record belongs to a study of technical replicates of blood from a handful of donors. Clones were sequenced by immunoSEQ multiplex PCR, and TCRdb holds only the in-frame ones, with some missing. The sample shows 91,000 or so clones, 95% of them seen only once. The TCR was taken from a human donor in good health. Material for sequencing was T cells isolated from PBMCs. The chain joins TRBV30 to TRBJ2-7, with a tentative D call TRBD2 (6 bases). Here the CDR3 DNA reads TGTGCCTGGAGTGTAAGACTAGCCTACGAGCAGTACTTC. The encoded protein is CAWSVRLAYEQYF.